This entry lists 27 T cell receptor beta chains sequenced from one sample in a study of cytomegalovirus exposure and HLA in healthy donors. The primer mix had 60 Vbeta and 13 Jbeta primers. The data were produced by immunoSEQ multiplex PCR, yet TCRdb's version contains in-frame clones alone and is incomplete. The sample carries about 150,000 clones, roughly 80% recorded once. Sample: PBMCs. Every receptor here comes from a male donor in good health and CMV-seronegative.

The chain is built from TRBV11-1 and TRBJ2-7, with D perhaps matching TRBD1 (8 bases). The germline CDR1 and CDR2 sequences are SGHAT and FQDESV (reference sequence). CDR3 length: 15 amino acids. With 5 bases removed from V and 2 bases from J, the gap between germline ends came to 16 bases. In DNA, the CDR3 is TGTGCCAGCAGCCACGGACAGGGAGGGACCTACGAGCAGTACTTC. Protein: CASSHGQGGTYEQYF.

This chain connects TRBV7-2 to TRBJ2-7; D gene ambiguous. Germline V gene data show CDR1 as SGHTA and CDR2 as FQGNSA. This CDR3 has 13 amino acids. V was cut by 1 base and J by 6 bases, with 10 bases left in between. The CDR3 nucleotides read TGTGCCAGCAGCTTAGGGTGGGCTTCCGAGCAGTACTTC. Translation: CASSLGWASEQYF. Full variable domain (rest looked up from reference TRBV7-2 and TRBJ2-7): GAGVSQSPSNKVTEKGKDVELRCDPISGHTALYWYRQSLGQGLEFLIYFQGNSAPDKSGLPSDRFSAERTGGSVSTLTIQRTQQEDSAVYLCASSLGWASEQYFGPGTRLTVT.

The chain has TRBV7-9 and TRBJ1-1; 8 bases fit TRBD1. CDR1 and CDR2 (germline): SEHNR, FQNEAQ (reference sequence). J lost 3 bases, V lost 5 bases, and 17 bases had no gene match. There are 18 residues in the CDR3. The DNA of the CDR3 is TGTGCCAGCAGCCACCGCCCGAGCAGGGGGCGTAAGGACACTGAAGCTTTCTTT. Protein product: CASSHRPSRGRKDTEAFF. Supplemented by reference TRBV7-9 and TRBJ1-1, the full variable domain reads DTGVSQNPRHKITKRGQNVTFRCDPISEHNRLYWYRQTLGQGPEFLTYFQNEAQLEKSRLLSDRFSAERPKGSFSTLEIQRTEQGDSAMYLCASSHRPSRGRKDTEAFFGQGTRLTVV.

The chain carries TRBV9 and TRBJ2-3; 10 bases line up with TRBD2. The CDR3 is made up of 14 amino acids. The ends lost 4 bases at V and 4 bases at J; junction bases unmatched: 3. In germline, CDR1 is SGDLS, CDR2 YYNGEE. This chain's CDR3 is CASSLSGGADTQYF. The CDR3 coding sequence is TGTGCCAGCAGCTTGAGCGGGGGGGCAGATACGCAGTATTTT.

This clone was seen just once. The rearrangement joins TRBV7-3 to TRBJ2-5, with 8 bases fitting TRBD2. The end of the DNA aligns better with TRBJ2-7, so the J call may be wrong. The germline gives CDR1 SGHTA, CDR2 FQGTGA. This CDR3 contains 14 residues. The CDR3 bases are TGTGCCAGCAGCTTAACCGGGACTAGTAGCGAGCAGTACTTC. It encodes CASSLTGTSSEQYF.

This chain uses TRBV5-6 with TRBJ1-2, with a tentative D call TRBD1 (5 bases). CDR3 size: 17 residues. Germline V gene sequence: CDR1 SGHDT, CDR2 YYEEEE. Between the trimmed V and J ends, which lost 4 bases and 0 bases, there was a span of 19 bases. CDR3 amino acids: CASSDDRYQPTNYGYTF. The CDR3 nucleotides are TGTGCCAGCAGCGACGACAGATACCAGCCCACTAACTATGGCTACACCTTC.

The chain links TRBV19 to TRBJ2-3, with TRBD2 matching 7 bases. This CDR3 is built from 16 residues. From germline, CDR1 is LNHDA and CDR2 SQIVND (reference sequence). The ends lost 2 bases at V and 4 bases at J; junction bases unmatched: 9. This chain's CDR3 is CASSIIGGGPSDTQYF. CDR3 coding DNA: TGTGCCAGTAGTATAATTGGGGGAGGGCCTTCAGATACGCAGTATTTT.

In regard to this clone: The junction departs from germline at one end; a sequencing error may be responsible. The rearrangement uses TRBV5-1 and TRBJ2-1; possible D gene TRBD2, 5 bases. Germline lookup yields CDR1 SGHRS and CDR2 YFSETQ. The CDR3 length is 13 residues. CDR3 sequence reads: CASSAPGDNGQFF. The DNA for the CDR3 is TGCGCCAGCAGCGCCCCCGGGGATAATGGGCAGTTCTTC. The whole variable domain, remainder taken from reference TRBV5-1 and TRBJ2-1, is KAGVTQTPRYLIKTRGQQVTLSCSPISGHRSVSWYQQTPGQGLQFLFEYFSETQRNKGNFPGRFSGRQFSNSRSEMNVSTLELGDSALYLCASSAPGDNGQFFGPGTRLTVL.

The gene calls are TRBV19 and TRBJ2-7; 11 nucleotides align to TRBD2. Per germline, CDR1 LNHDA and CDR2 SQIVND (reference sequence). The CDR3 consists of 16 residues. V shed 3 bases, J shed 4 bases, and the junction held 8 bases outside the gene matches. CDR3 sequence reads: CASSMRSSGRGYEQYF. For the CDR3, the DNA is TGTGCCAGTAGTATGAGGAGTAGCGGGAGGGGATACGAGCAGTACTTC. The full variable domain, in which reference TRBV19 and TRBJ2-7 provide the parts outside the CDR3, is DGGITQSPKYLFRKEGQNVTLSCEQNLNHDAMYWYRQDPGQGLRLIYYSQIVNDFQKGDIAEGYSVSREKKESFPLTVTSAQKNPTAFYLCASSMRSSGRGYEQYFGPGTRLTVT.

The chain employs TRBV2 and TRBJ1-2; TRBD1 might be the D (5 bases). Germline V gene sequence: CDR1 SNHLY, CDR2 FYNNEI. There are 16 residues in the CDR3. Trimming cost V 7 bases and J 9 bases, with 27 bases left between them. CDR3 sequence: CASIVLSREGSPSYTF. The CDR3 coding sequence is TGTGCCAGCATTGTCTTATCCAGGGAAGGCTCACCGAGCTACACCTTC. The whole variable domain, remainder taken from reference TRBV2 and TRBJ1-2, is EPEVTQTPSHQVTQMGQEVILRCVPISNHLYFYWYRQILGQKVEFLVSFYNNEISEKSEIFDDQFSVERPDGSNFTLKIRSTKLEDSAMYFCASIVLSREGSPSYTFGSGTRLTVV.

The V gene is TRBV4-1, the J gene TRBJ2-1; no definite D call. The CDR3 contains 14 residues. Per the germline V gene, CDR1 is MGHRA and CDR2 is YSYEKL. Deletions cut 0 bases from V and 3 bases from J, with 6 bases between. CDR3 coding DNA: TGCGCCAGCAGCCAAGATGGCTTCTACAATGAGCAGTTCTTC. Amino acids: CASSQDGFYNEQFF.

The chain joins TRBV9 to TRBJ2-7, with 9 bases aligning to TRBD1. This CDR3 is built from 15 residues. Germline loops: CDR1 SGDLS, CDR2 YYNGEE. The junction had 10 bases not matched to a gene; V was cut back by 3 bases and J by 6 bases. The CDR3: CASSASGLQGAEQYF. CDR3 nucleotides: TGTGCCAGCAGCGCGTCCGGGTTACAGGGGGCCGAGCAGTACTTC.

The V gene is TRBV7-9, the J gene TRBJ2-3, with D tentatively TRBD1 (6 bases). CDR1 is SEHNR, CDR2 FQNEAQ, per germline (reference sequence). The germline V and J ends were trimmed by 6 bases and 0 bases, with 13 bases remaining between them. CDR3 length: 15 residues. In nucleotides, the CDR3 is TGTGCCAGCAGGGGGGCGGAGACTAGCACAGATACGCAGTATTTT. This sequence encodes CASRGAETSTDTQYF.

The J gene is TRBJ1-1, the V gene TRBV7-9; 7 bases align to TRBD1. V gave up 5 bases and J gave up 4 bases; unmatched junction bases: 4. Germline loops: CDR1 SEHNR, CDR2 FQNEAQ (reference sequence). The CDR3 extends over 13 amino acids. The CDR3 region is CASSPQGVTEAFF. CDR3 nucleotides: TGTGCCAGCAGCCCGCAGGGGGTCACTGAAGCTTTCTTT.

The chain uses TRBV7-3 and TRBJ2-3; 10 bases fit TRBD1. Looked up from germline, CDR1 is SGHTA and CDR2 is FQGTGA. The CDR3 extends over 15 amino acids. J lost 2 bases, V lost 5 bases, and 4 bases had no gene match. CDR3 sequence: CASSLDRGATDTQYF. For the CDR3, the DNA is TGTGCCAGCAGCCTGGACAGGGGGGCCACAGATACGCAGTATTTT.

The chain employs TRBV7-9 and TRBJ2-5; D is ambiguous. V lost 5 bases and J lost 4, with 17 bases in between. CDR1 SEHNR and CDR2 FQNEAQ come from the germline V gene (reference sequence). The CDR3 length is 15 residues. The CDR3 coding sequence is TGTGCCAGCAGCCCGCATGGTAGTCGCGGAGAGACCCAGTACTTC. Translated: CASSPHGSRGETQYF.

The chain carries TRBV30 and TRBJ2-7; no reliable D call. The CDR3 sequence is 12 residues long. Trimming took off 7 bases at V and 1 base at J, with 11 bases between the two ends. The V gene's germline CDR1 is GTSNPN and CDR2 SVGIG (reference sequence). CDR3 DNA sequence: TGTGCCTCGCAGTGGCATTCCTACGAGCAGTACTTC. Protein sequence: CASQWHSYEQYF.

This chain connects TRBV30 to TRBJ2-1, with D unclear. The germline V gene encodes CDR1 GTSNPN and CDR2 SVGIG (reference sequence). V lost 2 bases to trimming and J lost 3 bases, with 8 bases between them. The CDR3 has 13 amino acids. The CDR3 region has the DNA TGTGCCTGGAGTCTGAACAACTACAATGAGCAGTTCTTC. It translates to CAWSLNNYNEQFF. The full variable domain, rest sourced from reference TRBV30 and TRBJ2-1, is SQTIHQWPATLVQPVGSPLSLECTVEGTSNPNLYWYRQAAGRGLQLLFYSVGIGQISSEVPQNLSASRPQDRQFILSSKKLLLSDSGFYLCAWSLNNYNEQFFGPGTRLTVL.

The V and J genes are TRBV5-6 and TRBJ2-2, with TRBD1 identical over 8 bases. The germline V gene encodes CDR1 SGHDT and CDR2 YYEEEE. The junction had 11 bases not matched to a gene; V was cut back by 4 bases and J by 6 bases. The CDR3 is 16 residues long. In nucleotides, the CDR3 is TGTGCCAGCAGCATCCCCGGGACAGGAGGGTCCGGGGAGCTGTTTTTT. The encoded protein is CASSIPGTGGSGELFF.

The gene calls are TRBV6-5 and TRBJ1-1; D gene unclear. V was clipped by 0 bases and J by 7 bases, with 9 bases between them. In germline, CDR1 is MNHEY, CDR2 SVGAGI. The CDR3 is 13 residues long. The CDR3 reads CASSYSQVYEAFF. The CDR3 DNA sequence: TGTGCCAGCAGTTACTCGCAGGTATATGAAGCTTTCTTT.

CDR3 nucleotide sequence: TGTGCCATCAGTGCTTCGGGACAGGGCCATCAGCCCCAGCATTTT. Translated: CAISASGQGHQPQHF. This chain links TRBV10-3 with TRBJ1-5, with 9 bases identical to TRBD1. This CDR3 contains 15 residues. The V gene's germline CDR1 is ENHRY and CDR2 SYGVKD. With V trimmed by 4 bases and J by 5 bases, 6 bases remained unmatched.

This clone was seen more than once but under ten times. The chain recombines TRBV19 with TRBJ1-2; D is unclear. CDR3 size: 12 residues. The germline V and J ends were trimmed by 3 bases and 4 bases, with 6 bases remaining between them. Germline CDR1 and CDR2: LNHDA and SQIVND (reference sequence). CDR3 DNA sequence: TGTGCCAGTAGTATGGCAGTCTATGGCTACACCTTC. It translates to CASSMAVYGYTF.

The chain combines TRBV27 with TRBJ2-7, with TRBD2 matching 9 bases. J gave up 4 bases and V 7 bases, and 11 bases lay outside the gene matches. The germline V gene has CDR1 MNHEY and CDR2 SMNVEV (reference sequence). CDR3 length equals 15 residues. The CDR3 reads CASMWSGLALYEQYF. The CDR3 DNA reads TGTGCCAGCATGTGGAGCGGACTAGCGCTTTACGAGCAGTACTTC.

The chain carries TRBV29-1 and TRBJ1-2; possible D gene TRBD1, 6 bases. There are 13 residues in the CDR3. CDR1 and CDR2 (germline): SQVTM, ANQGSEA. V lost 6 bases and J 6 bases, leaving 17 bases between the germline ends. The CDR3 nucleotides are TGCAGCGTGGAAAAGGGGGGGGTCAATGGCTACACCTTC. This gives the protein CSVEKGGVNGYTF.

This rearrangement joins TRBV7-2 to TRBJ2-1, with no clear D. Germline V CDR1 and CDR2: SGHTA, FQGNSA. V lost 5 bases to trimming and J lost 0 bases, with 11 bases between them. This CDR3 is built from 15 residues. The CDR3 region has the DNA TGTGCCAGCAGCCCCCGAACCAGCTCCTACAATGAGCAGTTCTTC. Residues: CASSPRTSSYNEQFF.

This clone was observed once. The chain uses TRBV9 and TRBJ1-2; TRBD1 agrees at 8 bases. J was trimmed by 4 bases and V by 4 bases; bases with no gene match: 9. Germline assignment: CDR1 SGDLS and CDR2 YYNGEE. CDR3 length: 15 amino acids. The CDR3 sequence: CASSPTGGGIYGYTF. The CDR3 nucleotides read TGTGCCAGCAGCCCCACAGGGGGAGGGATCTATGGCTACACCTTC.

The rearrangement uses TRBV5-1 and TRBJ2-1; D is possibly TRBD1 (6 bases). CDR3 length: 13 amino acids. The ends were cut back, 3 bases at V and 7 bases at J, with 11 bases in the middle. Germline V lookup: CDR1 SGHRS, CDR2 YFSETQ. The CDR3 loop is CASSSIQGNEQFF. Written as DNA, the CDR3 is TGCGCCAGCAGCTCTATACAGGGTAATGAGCAGTTCTTC. Complete variable domain (other parts from reference TRBV5-1 and TRBJ2-1): KAGVTQTPRYLIKTRGQQVTLSCSPISGHRSVSWYQQTPGQGLQFLFEYFSETQRNKGNFPGRFSGRQFSNSRSEMNVSTLELGDSALYLCASSSIQGNEQFFGPGTRLTVL.